The present entry profiles one TCR beta chain with its context. The target antigen is unknown. With 60 Vbeta and 13 Jbeta primers, the PCR was carried out. Libraries were prepared by immunoSEQ multiplex PCR; TCRdb keeps only in-frame clonotypes and omits some of them. The sample gives around 64,000 clones, over 75% of which show up once; 9.5% to 13% is in the top ten. This entry belongs to a study of cytomegalovirus exposure and HLA in healthy donors. Findings of the study overall: Most TCR beta V segments were productive about 90% or about 30% of the time in an earlier analysis.

The V gene's germline CDR1 is SGHRS and CDR2 YFSETQ. The trim removed 0 bases at V and 9 bases at J, leaving 9 bases unmatched. The CDR3 loop spans 17 amino acids. The sample taken for sequencing was PBMCs. This receptor was taken from a woman between 25 and 40 years old in good health and CMV-seropositive. V usage is TRBV5-1 and J usage is TRBJ2-1; 13 nucleotides agree with TRBD2. CDR3 bases: TGCGCCAGCAGCTTGGATGGACTAGCGGGAGTTGCGACTGAGCAGTTCTTC. As protein: CASSLDGLAGVATEQFF.